This T cell receptor (beta chain) was sequenced for a study of blood T cell repertoires in COVID-19. About the research overall: COVID-19 samples from acute and convalescent phases originated in the United States, Italy and Spain. PBMCs, B-cell-depleted T cells, or T cells were the source of the cDNA or gDNA that made up the material.

CDR3 size: 15 residues. V trimming: 6 bases; J trimming: 5 bases; junction bases outside the gene matches: 8. Germline loops: CDR1 SEHNR, CDR2 FQNEAQ (reference sequence). Authors' processing steps: Reference gene primer amplification gave estimated nucleated cell counts. The assay was immunoSEQ multiplex PCR, and TCRdb's table has in-frame clones only and misses some. The D gene and trimming were derived from the DNA, and the V and J assignments and clone size from that table. The repertoire holds about 200,000 clones, with roughly four fifths as singletons. The sample consisted of peripheral blood. The receptor's source is a woman aged 65 to 85 with active or convalescent COVID-19. J is TRBJ2-3 and V is TRBV7-9, with 10 nucleotides matching TRBD2. CDR3 sequence: CASSPSGRALDTQYF. In DNA form, the CDR3 reads TGTGCCAGCAGTCCAAGCGGGAGGGCCTTAGATACGCAGTATTTT.